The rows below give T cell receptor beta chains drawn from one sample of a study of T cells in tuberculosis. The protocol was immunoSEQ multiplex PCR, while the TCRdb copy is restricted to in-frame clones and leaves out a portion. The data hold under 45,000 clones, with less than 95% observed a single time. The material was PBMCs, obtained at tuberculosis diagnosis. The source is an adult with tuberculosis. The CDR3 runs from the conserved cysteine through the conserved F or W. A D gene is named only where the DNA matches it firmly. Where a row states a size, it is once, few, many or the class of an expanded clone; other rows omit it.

TGTGCCAGCAGCGTAAAGACAGGGGGGGTTCGGTCACCCCTCCACTTT	CASSVKTGGVRSPLHF	TRBD1	16	TRBV9	TRBJ1-6	-
TGTGCCTGGACGGGGGGAGGTGGTCAGCCCCAGCATTTT	CAWTGGGGQPQHF	-	13	TRBV30	TRBJ1-5	-
TGCGCCAGCAGCCAAGAAGTCCCCCCTGCGGGGGGGTACAATGAGCAGTTCTTC	CASSQEVPPAGGYNEQFF	TRBD2	18	TRBV4-1	TRBJ2-1	-
TGTGCTAGTGGTTTGGAGCATTACAATGAGCAGTTCTTC	CASGLEHYNEQFF	-	13	TRBV12-5	TRBJ2-1	-
TGTGCCAGTAGTATTGGGACTAGCGCGACCCAGTACTTC	CASSIGTSATQYF	TRBD2	13	TRBV19	TRBJ2-5	-
TGCGCCAGCAGCGAAGGGACAGGGGGCGCTTATACCGGGGAGCTGTTTTTT	CASSEGTGGAYTGELFF	TRBD1	17	TRBV5-1	TRBJ2-2	-
TGTGCCAGCAGCTTAGAAATCACAGGTGCCGGGAGGAACTTC	CASSLEITGAGRNF	TRBD2	14	TRBV5-8	TRBJ2-5	-
TGTGCCAGCAGTTTTCGACAGGATAGCAATCAGCCCCAGCATTTT	CASSFRQDSNQPQHF	-	15	TRBV28	TRBJ1-5	-
TGCAGCGTTCGCCCGGGACTCTCCTACAATGAGCAGTTCTTC	CSVRPGLSYNEQFF	-	14	TRBV29-1	TRBJ2-1	-
TGCGCCAGCAGCTCCTCCGGACAGGGTCGGAGACTAGCGGGGGGGACGGGAGAGACCCAGTACTTC	CASSSSGQGRRLAGGTGETQYF	TRBD2	22	TRBV5-1	TRBJ2-5	-
TGTGCCAGCAGCACTAGCGGGGGGGCCGTGGATACGCAGTATTTT	CASSTSGGAVDTQYF	TRBD2	15	TRBV9	TRBJ2-3	-
TGTGCTAGTGGTGCCGGGACTAGTCATACCGGGGAGCTGTTTTTT	CASGAGTSHTGELFF	TRBD2	15	TRBV12-5	TRBJ2-2	once
TGTGCCAGCAGCTTGGGGCTGAGCAACACCGGGGAGCTGTTTTTT	CASSLGLSNTGELFF	-	15	TRBV7-3	TRBJ2-2	-
TGTGCCTGGAGTCAGTGGGGCCGAAGCCGCAATGAGCAGTTCTTC	CAWSQWGRSRNEQFF	-	15	TRBV30	TRBJ2-1	-
TGTGCCAGCCCCCCCACGGTACGGAACACCGGGGAGCTGTTTTTT	CASPPTVRNTGELFF	-	15	TRBV11-2	TRBJ2-2	-
TGTGCCAGCAGCCAAGCCATGAGACAGGGGGAGAAGCAGTACTTC	CASSQAMRQGEKQYF	TRBD1	15	TRBV4-2	TRBJ2-7	-
TGTGCCAGCTCCTCGGGGGGGGAGCTGTTTTTT	CASSSGGELFF	-	11	TRBV9	TRBJ2-2	-
TGTGCTAGTGGCACACCCCCCCTGGTCTACACCTTC	CASGTPPLVYTF	-	12	TRBV12-5	TRBJ1-2	-
TGTGCCAGCAGTGCCAATAGCAATCAGCCCCAGCATTTT	CASSANSNQPQHF	-	13	TRBV2	TRBJ1-5	once
TGTGCCAGCAGTGAAGTTGCAGGCGACACGGGCTACACCTTC	CASSEVAGDTGYTF	-	14	TRBV6-1	TRBJ1-2	-
TGTGCCTGGAGTGTAAATTACAGGGCGTATAATTCACCCCTCCACTTT	CAWSVNYRAYNSPLHF	-	16	TRBV30	TRBJ1-6	-
TGTGCCAGCAGCCCAACTAGCGGGGAATGGAATGAGCAGTTCTTC	CASSPTSGEWNEQFF	TRBD2	15	TRBV7-7	TRBJ2-1	-
TGTGCCAGCAGCCAAGGGACAGACTATGGCTACACCTTC	CASSQGTDYGYTF	-	13	TRBV4-2	TRBJ1-2	-
TGTGCTAGTGGGGAAGACAGGGAAGAGACCCAGTACTTC	CASGEDREETQYF	TRBD1	13	TRBV12-5	TRBJ2-5	-
TGTGCCAGCGGCCAGACAGGGGTCGAAAAACTGTTTTTT	CASGQTGVEKLFF	TRBD1	13	TRBV6-5	TRBJ1-4	-
TGTGCCAGCAGTTTCACAGCCGAGTATAGCAATCAGCCCCAGCATTTT	CASSFTAEYSNQPQHF	-	16	TRBV27	TRBJ1-5	-
TGTGCCAGCAGCGCTGTAACCCGGGACAGGGGTATAACAGATACGCAGTATTTT	CASSAVTRDRGITDTQYF	TRBD1	18	TRBV9	TRBJ2-3	once
TGTGCCAGCAGGCCACTTGGGGGGGACGGTGAGCAGTTCTTC	CASRPLGGDGEQFF	TRBD2	14	TRBV2	TRBJ2-1	-
TGCGCCAGCAGCCAAGATACCTCGGGGAATGAGCAGTTCTTC	CASSQDTSGNEQFF	-	14	TRBV4-3	TRBJ2-1	-
TGTGCCAGCAGTGCTGGTCTTAGCGGGGGACAAGGTTGGGAGACCCAGTACTTC	CASSAGLSGGQGWETQYF	TRBD2	18	TRBV2	TRBJ2-5	-
TGCGCCAGCAGCCTCCAAGGGCGGGGGTATGGCTACACCTTC	CASSLQGRGYGYTF	-	14	TRBV4-1	TRBJ1-2	-
TGCGCCAGCAGCCAAGATATCAGGGGTGGGCAGCCCCAGCATTTT	CASSQDIRGGQPQHF	-	15	TRBV4-1	TRBJ1-5	-
TGTGCCAGCAGCGACAGATTAGATACGCAGTATTTT	CASSDRLDTQYF	-	12	TRBV25-1	TRBJ2-3	-